This record covers a single T cell receptor (beta chain). Its cognate antigen is unknown. MiXCR, run by TCRdb on the 5' RACE reads, gives a single entry per CDR3 protein. The sample includes 300,000 to 400,000 distinct CDR3 sequences, around 4.1% seen only once; the top ten take 20% to 25%. This sample is drawn from a study of T cells after yellow fever vaccination. Germline assignment: CDR1 SGHRS and CDR2 YFSETQ. Between the trimmed V and J ends, which lost 9 bases and 7 bases, there was a span of 16 bases. The CDR3 is 12 residues long. The study, taken as a whole, reports: The appearance of a small share of clonotypes in both CD4 and CD8 compartments was observed.

This TCR was sampled from a man aged 18 to 35 who received the YFV17D yellow fever vaccine. This specimen was PBMCs, taken 5 days after the yellow fever booster vaccination. The chain employs TRBV5-1 and TRBJ1-2; tentative D call: TRBD1 (6 bases). CDR3 nucleotide sequence: TGCGCCACCGGGGGGACAACGGGTGGCTACACCTTC. Protein sequence: CATGGTTGGYTF.